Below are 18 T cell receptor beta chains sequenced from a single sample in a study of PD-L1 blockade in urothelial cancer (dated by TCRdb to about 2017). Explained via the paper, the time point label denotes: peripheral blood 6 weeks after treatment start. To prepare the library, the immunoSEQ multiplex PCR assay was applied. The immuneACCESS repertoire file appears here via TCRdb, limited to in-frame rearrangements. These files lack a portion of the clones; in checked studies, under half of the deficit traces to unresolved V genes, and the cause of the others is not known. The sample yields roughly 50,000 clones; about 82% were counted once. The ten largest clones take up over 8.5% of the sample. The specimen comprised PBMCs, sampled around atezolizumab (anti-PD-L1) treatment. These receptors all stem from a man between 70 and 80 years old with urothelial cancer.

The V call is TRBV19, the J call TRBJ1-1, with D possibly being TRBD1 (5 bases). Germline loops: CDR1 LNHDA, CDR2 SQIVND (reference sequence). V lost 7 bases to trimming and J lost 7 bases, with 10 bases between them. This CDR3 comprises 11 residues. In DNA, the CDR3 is TGTGCCAGTACGCTTAGGGGTGAAGCTTTCTTT. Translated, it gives CASTLRGEAFF.

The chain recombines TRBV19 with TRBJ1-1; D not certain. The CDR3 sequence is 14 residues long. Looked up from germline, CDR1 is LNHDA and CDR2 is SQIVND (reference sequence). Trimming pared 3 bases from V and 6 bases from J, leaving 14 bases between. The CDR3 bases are TGTGCCAGTAGTATCGGGGAAAAGGAAGCTGAAGCTTTCTTT. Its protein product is CASSIGEKEAEAFF.

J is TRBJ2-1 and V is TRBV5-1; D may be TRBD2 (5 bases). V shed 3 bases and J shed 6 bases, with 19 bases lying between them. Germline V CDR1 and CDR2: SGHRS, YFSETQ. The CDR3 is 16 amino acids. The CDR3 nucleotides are TGCGCCAGCAGCTCCGGACTTATGGAGGATGGCAATGAGCAGTTCTTC. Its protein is CASSSGLMEDGNEQFF.

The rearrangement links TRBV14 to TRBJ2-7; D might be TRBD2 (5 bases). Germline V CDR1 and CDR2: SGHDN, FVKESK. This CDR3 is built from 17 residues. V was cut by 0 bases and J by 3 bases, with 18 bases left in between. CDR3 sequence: CASSQDPSTMLVYEQYF. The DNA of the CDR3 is TGTGCCAGCAGCCAAGACCCCTCGACTATGCTTGTCTACGAGCAGTACTTC.

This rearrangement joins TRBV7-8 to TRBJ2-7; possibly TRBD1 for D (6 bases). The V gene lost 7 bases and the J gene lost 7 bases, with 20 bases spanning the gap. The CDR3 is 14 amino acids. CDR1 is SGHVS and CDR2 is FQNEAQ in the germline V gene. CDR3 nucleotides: TGTGCCAGCACCGCACAGGGTGACGGCGAAGAGCAGTACTTC. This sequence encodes CASTAQGDGEEQYF.

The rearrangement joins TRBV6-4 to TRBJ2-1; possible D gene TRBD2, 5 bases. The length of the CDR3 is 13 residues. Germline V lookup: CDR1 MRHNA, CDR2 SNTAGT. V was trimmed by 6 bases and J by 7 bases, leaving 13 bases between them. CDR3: CASSPPSGNEQFF. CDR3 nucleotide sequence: TGTGCCAGCAGCCCCCCCTCGGGGAATGAGCAGTTCTTC.

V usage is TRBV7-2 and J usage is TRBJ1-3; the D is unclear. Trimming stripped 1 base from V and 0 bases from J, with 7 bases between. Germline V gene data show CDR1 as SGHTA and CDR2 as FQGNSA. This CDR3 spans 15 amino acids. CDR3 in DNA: TGTGCCAGCAGCTTAGTCTACCTCTCTGGAAACACCATATATTTT. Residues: CASSLVYLSGNTIYF.

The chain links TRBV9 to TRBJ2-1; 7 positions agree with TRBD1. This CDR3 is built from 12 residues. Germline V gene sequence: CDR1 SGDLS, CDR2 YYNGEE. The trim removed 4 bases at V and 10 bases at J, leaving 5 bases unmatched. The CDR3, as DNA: TGTGCCAGCAGCCCCAGGGACAGCGAGCAGTTCTTC. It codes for CASSPRDSEQFF.

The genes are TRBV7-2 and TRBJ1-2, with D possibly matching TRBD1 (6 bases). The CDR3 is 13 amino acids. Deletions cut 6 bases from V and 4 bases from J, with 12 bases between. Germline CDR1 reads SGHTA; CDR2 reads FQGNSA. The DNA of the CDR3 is TGTGCCAGCAGTCTAGGGGGTGGCTATGGCTACACCTTC. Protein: CASSLGGGYGYTF.

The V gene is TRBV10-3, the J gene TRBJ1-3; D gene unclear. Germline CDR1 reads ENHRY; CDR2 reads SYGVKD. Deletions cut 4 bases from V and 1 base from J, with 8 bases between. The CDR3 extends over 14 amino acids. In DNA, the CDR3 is TGTGCCATCAGTGGGACTTCTTCTGGAAACACCATATATTTT. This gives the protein CAISGTSSGNTIYF.

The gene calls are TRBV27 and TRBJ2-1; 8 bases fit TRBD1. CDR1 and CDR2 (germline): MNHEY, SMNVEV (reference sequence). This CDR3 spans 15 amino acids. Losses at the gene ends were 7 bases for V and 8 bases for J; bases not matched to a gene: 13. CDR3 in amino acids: CASTTGQGSFHEQFF. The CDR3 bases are TGTGCCAGCACCACCGGACAGGGTTCGTTTCATGAGCAGTTCTTC.

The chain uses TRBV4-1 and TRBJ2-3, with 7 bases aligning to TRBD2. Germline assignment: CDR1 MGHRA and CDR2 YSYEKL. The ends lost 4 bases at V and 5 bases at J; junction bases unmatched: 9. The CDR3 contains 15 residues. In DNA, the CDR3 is TGCGCCAGCAGCCCCCAGTTAGGGAGGGGAGATACGCAGTATTTT. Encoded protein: CASSPQLGRGDTQYF.

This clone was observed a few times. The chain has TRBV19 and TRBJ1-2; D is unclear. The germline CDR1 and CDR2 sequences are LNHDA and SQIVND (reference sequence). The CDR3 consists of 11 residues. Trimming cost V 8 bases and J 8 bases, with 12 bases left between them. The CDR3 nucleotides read TGTGCCAGTGGAAATCGGGGAGGCTACACCTTC. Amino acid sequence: CASGNRGGYTF.

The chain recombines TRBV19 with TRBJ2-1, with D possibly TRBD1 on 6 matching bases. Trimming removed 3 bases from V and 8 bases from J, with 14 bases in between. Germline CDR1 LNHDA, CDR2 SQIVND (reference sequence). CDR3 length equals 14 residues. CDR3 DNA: TGTGCCAGTAGTATGGGTCAGGGGACGGATGAGCAGTTCTTC. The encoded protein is CASSMGQGTDEQFF.

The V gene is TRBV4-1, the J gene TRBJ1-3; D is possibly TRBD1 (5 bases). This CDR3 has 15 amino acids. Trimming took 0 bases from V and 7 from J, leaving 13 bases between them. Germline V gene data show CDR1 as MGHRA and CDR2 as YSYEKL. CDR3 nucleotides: TGCGCCAGCAGCCAAGACAGGGACTGGGGTAACACCATATATTTT. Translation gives CASSQDRDWGNTIYF.

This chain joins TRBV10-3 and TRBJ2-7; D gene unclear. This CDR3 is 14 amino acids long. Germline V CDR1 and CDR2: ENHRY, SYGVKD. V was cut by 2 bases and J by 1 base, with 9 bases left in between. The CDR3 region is CAISEAIRSYEQYF. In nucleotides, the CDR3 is TGTGCCATCAGTGAGGCGATTAGATCCTACGAGCAGTACTTC.

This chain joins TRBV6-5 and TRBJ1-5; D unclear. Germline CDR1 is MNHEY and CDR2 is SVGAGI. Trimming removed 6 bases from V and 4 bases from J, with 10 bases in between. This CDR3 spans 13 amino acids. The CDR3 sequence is CASSFDKNQPQHF. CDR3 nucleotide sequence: TGTGCCAGCAGCTTCGACAAGAATCAGCCCCAGCATTTT.

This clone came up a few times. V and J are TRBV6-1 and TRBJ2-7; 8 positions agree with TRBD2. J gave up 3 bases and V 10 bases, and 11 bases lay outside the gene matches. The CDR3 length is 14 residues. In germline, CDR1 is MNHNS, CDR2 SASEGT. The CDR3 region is CATSDLAGSYEQYF. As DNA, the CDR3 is TGTGCCACCAGCGACTTAGCGGGGAGCTACGAGCAGTACTTC.